This record covers a single T cell receptor (beta chain). Per the original methods: Nucleated cell counts were estimated from reference gene primer amplification. Clones were sequenced by immunoSEQ multiplex PCR, and TCRdb holds only the in-frame ones, with some missing. The DNA gave D and trimming, while V, J and clone size come from that table. The table lists approximately 250,000 clones, around 80% of them singletons. The data derive from a study of blood T cell repertoires in COVID-19. Study-level background: The samples span acute and convalescent COVID-19 from the United States, Italy and Spain. T cells, B-cell-depleted T cells, or PBMCs supplied cDNA or gDNA.

The material sequenced was peripheral blood. The clonotype was recovered from a man between 60 and 75 years old with acute or convalescent COVID-19.

This CDR3 is CASSNGCRTRGPPYNEQFF. In DNA form, the CDR3 reads TGTGCCAGCAGCAACGGTTGTCGGACTCGAGGTCCCCCTTACAATGAGCAGTTCTTC. The chain uses TRBV21-1 and TRBJ2-1; whether TRBD2, the table's D call, matches the DNA was not checked. TRBV21-1 is marked as a pseudogene. This CDR3 comprises 19 residues.